This T cell receptor (beta chain) was sequenced for a study of identical twins. Whole-study findings and limits: Abundant beta clonotypes from cord blood bore fewer insertions; memory repertoires lacked this pattern.

This clonotype was detected only a few times. Its antigen remains unknown. In TCRdb, the 5' RACE reads were re-called with MiXCR into one record per CDR3 protein. The sample includes approximately 500,000 distinct CDR3 sequences, approximately 16% of them seen just once. The CDR3 sequence is 19 residues long. V lost 1 base and J 2 bases, leaving 25 bases between the germline ends. Germline V gene lookup returns CDR1 SGDLS and CDR2 YYNGEE. These data also featured in a second study, about yellow fever vaccine responses in identical twins. Turning to that study: Twins reportedly mounted vaccine T cell responses that seemed partly convergent, partly personalized.

The chain employs TRBV9 and TRBJ2-7; D is possibly TRBD1 or TRBD2 (6 bases each). The sequenced sample was CD4+ T cells sorted from blood. This sequence was found in a young woman in good health. In DNA, the CDR3 is TGTGCCAGCAGCGTAAAACCTACCCCGGGGGCGCAGAACCCCTACGAGCAGTACTTC. Translating it yields CASSVKPTPGAQNPYEQYF.